This paragraph covers one TCR beta chain sequence. Given a much more abundant clone one base away, this may be a read error. This sample is drawn from a study of T-cell reconstitution after alpha-beta-depleted transplantation in children. Per germline, CDR1 MNHNS and CDR2 SASEGT. This CDR3 region has 14 residues. Deletions cut 6 bases from V and 2 bases from J, with 14 bases between. Unique molecular identifiers were built into the TCRbeta library. One entry per CDR3 protein results from TCRdb running MiXCR on the PCR reads. This table holds about 610,000 distinct CDR3 sequences, roughly a tenth found once.

Specimen: PBMCs from the stem cell graft donor, collected from the stem cell graft. The source is a human donor who donated a stem cell graft to a child with acute myeloid leukemia. This rearrangement joins TRBV6-1 to TRBJ2-7; D tentatively fits TRBD1 or TRBD2 (5 bases each). Written as DNA, the CDR3 is TGTGCCAGCAGGGGGGACGGCCCTCCCTACGAGCAGTACTTC. Its translation: CASRGDGPPYEQYF.